The T cell receptor (beta chain) described here comes from a study of PD-1 blockade in classical Hodgkin lymphoma. Background on the study: The nivolumab dose that patients received was 3 mg/kg, given intravenously every 2 weeks. The study's findings and limits: Healthy donors were reported to have higher baseline TCR diversity than newly diagnosed patients. Similar baseline diversity was found in complete responders and newly diagnosed patients.

Germline V gene sequence: CDR1 MGHRA, CDR2 YSYEKL. Trimming removed 3 bases from V and 3 bases from J, with 15 bases in between. This CDR3 is 15 amino acids long. Time point in this sample: cycle 4 day 1 (C4D1), after less than seven weeks of nivolumab. All trial patients relapsed after autologous stem cell transplantation. After PBMCs were thawed, their CD8+ T cells were isolated by magnetic negative selection. A word on this clone: Its antigen is unidentified.

Sequencing used immunoSEQ multiplex PCR; TCRdb keeps in-frame clones, though not all of them. The sample contains around 4,500 clones, approximately 68% of which appear only once. The chain links TRBV4-1 to TRBJ2-7; tentative D call: TRBD1 (6 bases). The sequence was collected from a human donor with classical Hodgkin lymphoma. Sequenced here: CD8+ T cells from blood, sampled before the fourth cycle of nivolumab. In DNA, the CDR3 is TGCGCCAGCAGCCAGCGTACAGGGTCCCGCTACGAGCAGTACTTC. It encodes CASSQRTGSRYEQYF.